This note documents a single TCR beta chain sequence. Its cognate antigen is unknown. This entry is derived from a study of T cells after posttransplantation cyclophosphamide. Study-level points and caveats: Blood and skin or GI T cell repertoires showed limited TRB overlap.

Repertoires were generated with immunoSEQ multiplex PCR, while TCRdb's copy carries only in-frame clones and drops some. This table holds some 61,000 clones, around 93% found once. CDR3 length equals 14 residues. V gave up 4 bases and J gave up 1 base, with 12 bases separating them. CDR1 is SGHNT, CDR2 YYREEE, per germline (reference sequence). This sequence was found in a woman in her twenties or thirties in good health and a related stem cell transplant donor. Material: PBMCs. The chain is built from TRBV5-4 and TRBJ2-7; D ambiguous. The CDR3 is CASSQIDGSYEQYF. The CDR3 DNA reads TGTGCCAGCAGCCAAATTGACGGTTCCTACGAGCAGTACTTC.